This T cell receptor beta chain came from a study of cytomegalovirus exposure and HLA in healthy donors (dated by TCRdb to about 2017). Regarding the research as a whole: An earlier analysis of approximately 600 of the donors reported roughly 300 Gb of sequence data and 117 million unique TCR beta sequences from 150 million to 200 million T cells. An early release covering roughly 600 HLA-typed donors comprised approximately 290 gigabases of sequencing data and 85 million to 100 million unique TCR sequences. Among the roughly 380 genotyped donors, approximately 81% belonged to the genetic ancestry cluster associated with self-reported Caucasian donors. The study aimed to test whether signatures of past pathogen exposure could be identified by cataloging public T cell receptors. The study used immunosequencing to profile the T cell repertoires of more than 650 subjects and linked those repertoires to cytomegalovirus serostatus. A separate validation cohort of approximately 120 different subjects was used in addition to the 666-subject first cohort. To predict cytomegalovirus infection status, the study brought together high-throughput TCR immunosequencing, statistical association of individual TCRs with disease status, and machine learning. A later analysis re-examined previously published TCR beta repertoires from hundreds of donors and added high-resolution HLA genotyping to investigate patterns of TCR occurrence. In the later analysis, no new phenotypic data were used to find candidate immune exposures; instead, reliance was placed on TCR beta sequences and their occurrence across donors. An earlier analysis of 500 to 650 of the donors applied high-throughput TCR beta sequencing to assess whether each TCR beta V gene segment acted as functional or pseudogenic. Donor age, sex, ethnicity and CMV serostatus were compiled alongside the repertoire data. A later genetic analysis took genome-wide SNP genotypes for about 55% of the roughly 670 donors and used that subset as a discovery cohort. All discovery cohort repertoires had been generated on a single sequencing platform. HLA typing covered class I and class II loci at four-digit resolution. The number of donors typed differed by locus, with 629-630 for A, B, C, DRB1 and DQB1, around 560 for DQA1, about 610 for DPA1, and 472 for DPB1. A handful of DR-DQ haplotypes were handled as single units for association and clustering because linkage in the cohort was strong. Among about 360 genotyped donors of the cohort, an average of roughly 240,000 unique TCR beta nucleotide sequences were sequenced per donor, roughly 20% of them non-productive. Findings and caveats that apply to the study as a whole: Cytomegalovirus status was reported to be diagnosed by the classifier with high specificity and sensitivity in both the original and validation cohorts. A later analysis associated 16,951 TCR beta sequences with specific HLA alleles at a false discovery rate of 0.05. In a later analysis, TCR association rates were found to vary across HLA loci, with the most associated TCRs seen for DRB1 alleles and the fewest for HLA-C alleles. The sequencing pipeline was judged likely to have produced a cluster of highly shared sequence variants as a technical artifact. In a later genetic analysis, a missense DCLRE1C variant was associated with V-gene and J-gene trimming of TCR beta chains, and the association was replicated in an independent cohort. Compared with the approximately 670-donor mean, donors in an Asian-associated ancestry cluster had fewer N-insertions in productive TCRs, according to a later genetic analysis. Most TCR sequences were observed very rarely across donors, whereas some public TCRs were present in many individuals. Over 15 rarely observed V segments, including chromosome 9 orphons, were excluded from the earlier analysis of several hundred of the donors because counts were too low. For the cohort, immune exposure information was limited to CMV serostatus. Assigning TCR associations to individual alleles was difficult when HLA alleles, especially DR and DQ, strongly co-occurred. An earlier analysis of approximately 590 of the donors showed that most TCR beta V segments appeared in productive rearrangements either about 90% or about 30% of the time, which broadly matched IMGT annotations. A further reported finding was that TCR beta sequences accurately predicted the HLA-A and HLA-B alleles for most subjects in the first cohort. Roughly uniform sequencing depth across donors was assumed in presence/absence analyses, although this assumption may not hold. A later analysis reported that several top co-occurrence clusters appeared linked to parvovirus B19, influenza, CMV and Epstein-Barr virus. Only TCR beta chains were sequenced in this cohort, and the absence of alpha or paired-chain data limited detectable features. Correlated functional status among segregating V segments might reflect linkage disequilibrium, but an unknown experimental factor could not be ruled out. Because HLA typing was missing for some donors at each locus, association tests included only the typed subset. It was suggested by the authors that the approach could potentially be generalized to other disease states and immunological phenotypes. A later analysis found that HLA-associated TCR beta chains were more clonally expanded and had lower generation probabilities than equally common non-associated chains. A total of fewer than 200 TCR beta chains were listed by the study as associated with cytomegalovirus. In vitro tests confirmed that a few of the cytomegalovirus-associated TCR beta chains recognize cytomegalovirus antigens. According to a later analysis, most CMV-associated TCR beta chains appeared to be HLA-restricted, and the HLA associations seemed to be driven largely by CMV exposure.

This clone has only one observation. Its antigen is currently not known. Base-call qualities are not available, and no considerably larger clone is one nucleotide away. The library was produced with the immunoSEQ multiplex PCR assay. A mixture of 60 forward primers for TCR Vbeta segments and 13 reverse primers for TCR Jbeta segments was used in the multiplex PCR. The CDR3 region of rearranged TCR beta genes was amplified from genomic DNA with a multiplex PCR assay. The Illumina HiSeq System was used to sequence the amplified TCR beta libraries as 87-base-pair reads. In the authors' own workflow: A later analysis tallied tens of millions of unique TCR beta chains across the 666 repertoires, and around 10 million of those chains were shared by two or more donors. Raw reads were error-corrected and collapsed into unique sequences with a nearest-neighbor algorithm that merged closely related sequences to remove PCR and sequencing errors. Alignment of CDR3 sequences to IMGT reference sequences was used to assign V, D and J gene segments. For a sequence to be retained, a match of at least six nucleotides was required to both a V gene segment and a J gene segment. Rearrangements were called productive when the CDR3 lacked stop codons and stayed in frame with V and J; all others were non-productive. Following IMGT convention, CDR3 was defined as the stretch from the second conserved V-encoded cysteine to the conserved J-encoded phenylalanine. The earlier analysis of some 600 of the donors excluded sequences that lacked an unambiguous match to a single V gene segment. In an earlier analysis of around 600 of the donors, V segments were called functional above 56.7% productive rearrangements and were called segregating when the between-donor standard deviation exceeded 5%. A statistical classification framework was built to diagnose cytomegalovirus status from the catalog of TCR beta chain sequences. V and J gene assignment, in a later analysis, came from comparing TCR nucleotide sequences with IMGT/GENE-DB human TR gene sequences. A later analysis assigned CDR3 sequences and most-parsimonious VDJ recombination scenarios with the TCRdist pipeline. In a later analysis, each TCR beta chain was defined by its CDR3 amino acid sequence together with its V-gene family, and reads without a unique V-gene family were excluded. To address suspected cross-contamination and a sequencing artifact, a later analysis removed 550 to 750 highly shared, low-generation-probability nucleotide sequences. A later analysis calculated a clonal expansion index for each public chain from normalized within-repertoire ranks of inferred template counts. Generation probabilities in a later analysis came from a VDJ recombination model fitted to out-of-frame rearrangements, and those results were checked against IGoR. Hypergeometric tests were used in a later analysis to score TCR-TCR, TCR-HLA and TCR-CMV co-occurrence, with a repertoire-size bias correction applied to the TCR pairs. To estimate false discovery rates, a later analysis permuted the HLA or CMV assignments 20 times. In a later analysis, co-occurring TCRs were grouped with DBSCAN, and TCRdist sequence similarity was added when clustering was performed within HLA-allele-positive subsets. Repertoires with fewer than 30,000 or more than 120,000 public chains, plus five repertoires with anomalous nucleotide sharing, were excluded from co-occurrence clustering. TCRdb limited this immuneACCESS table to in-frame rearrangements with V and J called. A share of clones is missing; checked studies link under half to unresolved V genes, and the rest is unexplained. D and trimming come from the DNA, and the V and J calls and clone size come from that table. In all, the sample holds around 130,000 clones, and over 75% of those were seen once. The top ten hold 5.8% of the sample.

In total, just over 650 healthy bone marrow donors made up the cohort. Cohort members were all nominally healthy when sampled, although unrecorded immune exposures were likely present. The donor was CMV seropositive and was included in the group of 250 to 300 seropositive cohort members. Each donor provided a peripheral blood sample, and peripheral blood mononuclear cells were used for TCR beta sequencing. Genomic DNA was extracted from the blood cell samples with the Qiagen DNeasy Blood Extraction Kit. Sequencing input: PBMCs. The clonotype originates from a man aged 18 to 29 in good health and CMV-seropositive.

The CDR3 here reads CASSFPWGHCLHF. The DNA sequence follows: TGTGCCAGCAGTTTCCCCTGGGGACACTGCCTCCACTTT. This receptor chain uses TRBV28 and TRBJ1-6; a tentative D match to TRBD1 spans 6 bases. The germline V gene specifies MDHEN as CDR1 and SYDVKM as CDR2. V was cut back by 3 bases and J by 15 bases, leaving a gap of 15 bases between them. The CDR3, cysteine through phenylalanine, is 13 amino acids long. Only the CDR3 part of the read is kept: 39 bases, read in frame from the first base.